This TCR beta chain was captured in a study of early T cells in non-severe SARS-CoV-2 infection. Study in general: RNA in bulk from unsorted whole blood was sequenced, and chains were unpaired.

Germline CDR1 and CDR2: MNHEY and SMNVEV (reference sequence). J was trimmed by 6 bases and V by 0 bases; bases with no gene match: 19. This CDR3 is built from 20 residues. Separate cDNA molecules each had unique molecular identifiers attached to them. One entry per CDR3 protein, called by TCRdb with MiXCR from the 5' RACE reads. The table lists about 80,000 distinct CDR3 sequences, 12% of them singletons, with over 2.5% in the top ten. Study conclusions and caveats: A preference for anti-spike CD8 responses marked VDJdb matching, which missed private and CD4 specificities.

Ten or more counts support this clonotype. What it binds is unknown. This receptor was obtained from an adult who was a healthcare worker with PCR-confirmed SARS-CoV-2 infection or an uninfected control (not recorded which). The sequenced sample was whole blood. The chain uses TRBV27 and TRBJ2-4; TRBD1 aligns across 8 bases. The CDR3 here is CASSLSRTGLGAGLINIQYF. CDR3 DNA: TGTGCCAGCAGTTTATCCCGGACAGGGCTTGGCGCGGGCCTCATAAACATTCAGTACTTC.